One and the same sample provided the 25 T cell receptor beta chains below, sequenced in a study of T cell responses to AZD1222 COVID-19 vaccine. Profiled with immunoSEQ multiplex PCR; TCRdb holds only in-frame clones, not every one. The sample contains around 70,000 clones, about 85% of which appear only once. This specimen consisted of peripheral blood, obtained on day 0 of AZD1222 vaccination. The receptors come from an adult in good health.

The chain employs TRBV19 and TRBJ2-6; TRBD1 agrees at 7 bases. The CDR3 is made up of 16 amino acids. Germline CDR1 is LNHDA and CDR2 is SQIVND (reference sequence). Germline trimming cut 5 bases from V and 3 bases from J; bases unmatched to any gene: 7. CDR3 coding DNA: TGTGCCAGTAGTGCCCCTGACAGGGATGGGGCCAACGTCCTGACTTTC. It is translated as CASSAPDRDGANVLTF.

This chain joins TRBV30 and TRBJ2-2; D is possibly TRBD1 (6 bases). The CDR3 covers 14 residues. In germline, CDR1 is GTSNPN, CDR2 SVGIG (reference sequence). The V end was cut by 1 base, the J end by 4 bases, with 10 bases between. Here the CDR3 reads CAWSARGITGELFF. The CDR3 DNA sequence: TGTGCCTGGAGTGCCAGGGGAATCACCGGGGAGCTGTTTTTT.

The chain recombines TRBV10-3 with TRBJ2-5, with a tentative D call TRBD2 (5 bases). V dropped 10 bases and J dropped 3 bases, with 12 bases sitting between them. Germline values: CDR1 ENHRY, CDR2 SYGVKD. This CDR3 has 12 residues. The CDR3 loop is CATKRTEETQYF. As DNA, the CDR3 is TGTGCCACCAAAAGGACTGAAGAGACCCAGTACTTC.

A word on this clone: Other DNA variants within this sample encode the same CDR3. V is TRBV5-4 and J is TRBJ2-7, with TRBD1 matching over 7 bases. Germline CDR1 SGHNT, CDR2 YYREEE (reference sequence). The J segment lost 5 bases and the V segment lost 5 bases, leaving 7 bases of the junction unmatched. The CDR3 is made up of 13 amino acids. The CDR3 DNA sequence: TGTGCCAGCAGTCGACAGGGTGGGGACGAGCAGTACTTC. It translates to CASSRQGGDEQYF.

The rearrangement joins TRBV19 to TRBJ1-2; D is undetermined. There are 14 residues in the CDR3. Looked up from germline, CDR1 is LNHDA and CDR2 is SQIVND (reference sequence). Trimming cost V 7 bases and J 7 bases, with 19 bases left between them. CDR3 region: CASTDPGPAAGYTF. CDR3 coding DNA: TGTGCCAGTACCGATCCCGGACCGGCAGCTGGCTACACCTTC.

The chain uses TRBV18 and TRBJ1-5, with no clear D. Germline CDR1 KGHSH, CDR2 LQKENI. The CDR3 loop spans 18 amino acids. V lost 2 bases and J 2 bases, leaving 19 bases between the germline ends. CDR3 region: CASSPVAPGGGGNQPQHF. For the CDR3, the DNA is TGTGCCAGCTCACCAGTAGCTCCGGGAGGCGGAGGCAATCAGCCCCAGCATTTT.

V usage is TRBV3-1 (or the pseudogene TRBV3-2) and J usage is TRBJ1-1; D remains unclear. V was cut by 0 bases and J by 9 bases, with 11 bases left in between. Germline V gene lookup returns CDR1 LGHDT and CDR2 YNNKEL (reference sequence). The CDR3 extends over 13 amino acids. The CDR3, as DNA: TGTGCCAGCAGCCAAGATGAGGGCAGCAAAGCTTTCTTT. This encodes CASSQDEGSKAFF.

The chain has TRBV5-6 and TRBJ2-5; 9 bases agree with TRBD2. Germline assignment: CDR1 SGHDT and CDR2 YYEEEE. This CDR3 has 14 residues. The junction had 1 base not matched to a gene; V was cut back by 2 bases and J by 2 bases. The CDR3: CASSFAGGQETQYF. The CDR3 DNA reads TGTGCCAGCAGCTTCGCGGGGGGGCAAGAGACCCAGTACTTC.

The chain has TRBV5-1 and TRBJ2-1; 10 positions agree with TRBD1. The CDR3 extends over 13 amino acids. Losses at the gene ends were 4 bases for V and 8 bases for J; bases not matched to a gene: 3. CDR1 SGHRS and CDR2 YFSETQ come from the germline V gene. The DNA of the CDR3 is TGCGCCAGCAGCGGGACAGGGGAACATGAGCAGTTCTTC. This codes for CASSGTGEHEQFF.

Here the CDR3 DNA reads TGTGCCAGCAGTGATACCGGGACAGGGATATATGGCTACACCTTC. Encoded protein: CASSDTGTGIYGYTF. The rearrangement uses TRBV25-1 and TRBJ1-2; 9 bases line up with TRBD1. The CDR3 runs 15 residues. Germline V gene sequence: CDR1 MGHDK, CDR2 SYGVNS. The J segment lost 5 bases and the V segment lost 3 bases, leaving 7 bases of the junction unmatched.

The chain has TRBV21-1 and TRBJ2-2; the tabulated D call, TRBD1, remains unverified against the DNA. TRBV21-1 is given as a pseudogene. CDR3 length equals 18 residues. CDR3 coding DNA: TGTGCCAGCAGCTTATCCCGGGACAGAATACTTGGCACCGGGGAGCTGTTTTTT. It yields the protein CASSLSRDRILGTGELFF.

The chain has TRBV5-4 and TRBJ2-5, with D unclear. In germline, CDR1 is SGHNT, CDR2 YYREEE (reference sequence). This CDR3 region has 13 residues. V gave up 0 bases and J gave up 1 base, with 4 bases separating them. The CDR3 coding sequence is TGTGCCAGCAGCTTGGCCATCCAAGAGACCCAGTACTTC. Protein product: CASSLAIQETQYF. The complete variable domain, with remaining parts taken from reference TRBV5-4 and TRBJ2-5, reads ETGVTQSPTHLIKTRGQQVTLRCSSQSGHNTVSWYQQALGQGPQFIFQYYREEENGRGNFPPRFSGLQFPNYSSELNVNALELDDSALYLCASSLAIQETQYFGPGTRLLVL.

The chain has TRBV19 and TRBJ1-1, with TRBD1 as a possible D gene (5 bases). With 5 bases removed from V and 4 bases from J, the gap between germline ends came to 11 bases. The CDR3 covers 13 residues. The germline V gene encodes CDR1 LNHDA and CDR2 SQIVND (reference sequence). The CDR3 spells CASSPVGGTEAFF. In DNA, the CDR3 is TGTGCCAGTAGTCCCGTGGGGGGCACTGAAGCTTTCTTT.

This clone came up a few times. V and J are TRBV6-5 and TRBJ2-7; TRBD2 is a possible D gene (5 bases). The V gene's germline CDR1 is MNHEY and CDR2 SVGAGI. The CDR3 runs 12 residues. V was shortened by 6 bases and J by 5 bases, with 11 bases between the two germline ends. In DNA form, the CDR3 reads TGTGCCAGCAGCCCCTTCGGGAACGAGCAGTACTTC. Protein: CASSPFGNEQYF.

The rearrangement joins TRBV7-8 to TRBJ1-6, with D possibly being TRBD1 (6 bases). This CDR3 is built from 15 residues. The V and J ends lost 0 bases and 9 bases respectively, with 12 bases between them. CDR1 SGHVS and CDR2 FQNEAQ come from the germline V gene. CDR3 residues: CASSLAGQATSPLHF. CDR3 bases: TGTGCCAGCAGCTTAGCGGGACAAGCGACTTCACCCCTCCACTTT. Based on the CDR3 plus reference TRBV7-8 and TRBJ1-6, the full variable domain is GAGVSQSPRYKVAKRGQDVALRCDPISGHVSLFWYQQALGQGPEFLTYFQNEAQLDKSGLPSDRFFAERPEGSVSTLKIQRTQQEDSAVYLCASSLAGQATSPLHFGNGTRLTVT.

The chain combines TRBV5-1 with TRBJ1-2; D gene ambiguous. V gave up 1 base and J gave up 3 bases, with 7 bases separating them. The CDR3 is 13 amino acids. The V gene's germline CDR1 is SGHRS and CDR2 YFSETQ. CDR3 nucleotides: TGCGCCAGCAGCTTGCGGGATGACTATGGCTACACCTTC. This gives the protein CASSLRDDYGYTF.

The chain links TRBV6-2 or TRBV6-3 to TRBJ1-2; no firm D call. Trimming cost V 2 bases and J 3 bases, with 10 bases left between them. This CDR3 is 14 amino acids long. Germline CDR1 is MNHEY and CDR2 is SVGEGT. CDR3 sequence: CASSYPERHYGYTF. CDR3 coding DNA: TGTGCCAGCAGTTACCCTGAAAGACACTATGGCTACACCTTC.

The rearrangement joins TRBV19 to TRBJ2-2; D not resolved. This CDR3 is 13 amino acids long. Trimming shortened V by 5 bases and J by 9 bases, and 13 bases separated the two germline ends. Germline-derived CDR1 and CDR2 are LNHDA and SQIVND (reference sequence). The CDR3 loop is CASSGTAERELFF. CDR3 in DNA: TGTGCCAGTAGTGGAACAGCCGAGAGGGAGCTGTTTTTT.

J is TRBJ2-1 and V is TRBV15; 8 bases fit TRBD2. The V and J ends lost 2 bases and 9 bases, in that order; junction bases with no gene match: 15. This CDR3 is 17 amino acids long. Germline-derived CDR1 and CDR2 are LNHNV and YYDKDF (reference sequence). Here the CDR3 reads CATSRNPVSGRDGEQFF. DNA of the CDR3: TGTGCCACCAGCAGAAATCCAGTCAGCGGGAGAGACGGTGAGCAGTTCTTC.

The chain couples TRBV19 to TRBJ1-5; D not certain. The CDR3 sequence is 15 residues long. The ends were cut back, 5 bases at V and 4 bases at J, with 15 bases in the middle. CDR1 and CDR2 (germline): LNHDA, SQIVND (reference sequence). The chain's CDR3 is CASSPPGLENQPQHF. For the CDR3, the DNA is TGTGCCAGTAGTCCACCCGGACTTGAGAATCAGCCCCAGCATTTT.

The rearrangement joins TRBV23-1 to TRBJ1-6, with TRBD1 identical over 9 bases. TRBV23-1 is treated as an ORF (open reading frame) with a function not yet certain. The trim removed 6 bases at V and 8 bases at J, leaving 2 bases unmatched. The CDR3 has 13 amino acids. CDR3 amino acids: CASRDRGDSPLHF. The CDR3 DNA is TGCGCCAGCAGGGACAGGGGAGATTCACCCCTCCACTTT.

The rearrangement uses TRBV5-5 and TRBJ2-3; 8 positions match TRBD2. V was clipped by 4 bases and J by 2 bases; unmatched bases: 6. Germline V gene lookup returns CDR1 SGHKS and CDR2 YYEKEE (reference sequence). The CDR3 loop spans 15 amino acids. The CDR3 DNA reads as TGTGCCAGCAGCCCCCGGGGGGGGTTCACAGATACGCAGTATTTT. Translation: CASSPRGGFTDTQYF. Based on the CDR3 plus reference TRBV5-5 and TRBJ2-3, the full variable domain is DAGVTQSPTHLIKTRGQQVTLRCSPISGHKSVSWYQQVLGQGPQFIFQYYEKEERGRGNFPDRFSARQFPNYSSELNVNALLLGDSALYLCASSPRGGFTDTQYFGPGTRLTVL.

The rearrangement links TRBV6-5 to TRBJ1-2; the D gene is possibly TRBD1 (6 bases). Trimming pared 5 bases from V and 3 bases from J, leaving 10 bases between. Germline V CDR1 and CDR2: MNHEY, SVGAGI. CDR3 length: 13 residues. CDR3 sequence (DNA): TGTGCCAGCAGTCTCTACAGGGACTATGGCTACACCTTC. This codes for CASSLYRDYGYTF.

The genes are TRBV5-1 and TRBJ2-5; perhaps TRBD1 as D (5 bases). Germline V gene sequence: CDR1 SGHRS, CDR2 YFSETQ. Trimming removed 4 bases at V and 0 bases at J, with 10 bases between. The CDR3 is 14 amino acids. CDR3: CASSVSGNQETQYF. CDR3 coding DNA: TGCGCCAGCAGCGTATCAGGGAACCAAGAGACCCAGTACTTC.

The chain is built from TRBV6-1 and TRBJ2-1; D is unclear. With 0 bases removed from V and 0 bases from J, the gap between germline ends came to 9 bases. Germline V gives CDR1 MNHNS, CDR2 SASEGT. The CDR3 covers 16 residues. This CDR3 reads CASSEAWGFSYNEQFF. CDR3 DNA sequence: TGTGCCAGCAGTGAAGCGTGGGGATTCTCCTACAATGAGCAGTTCTTC.